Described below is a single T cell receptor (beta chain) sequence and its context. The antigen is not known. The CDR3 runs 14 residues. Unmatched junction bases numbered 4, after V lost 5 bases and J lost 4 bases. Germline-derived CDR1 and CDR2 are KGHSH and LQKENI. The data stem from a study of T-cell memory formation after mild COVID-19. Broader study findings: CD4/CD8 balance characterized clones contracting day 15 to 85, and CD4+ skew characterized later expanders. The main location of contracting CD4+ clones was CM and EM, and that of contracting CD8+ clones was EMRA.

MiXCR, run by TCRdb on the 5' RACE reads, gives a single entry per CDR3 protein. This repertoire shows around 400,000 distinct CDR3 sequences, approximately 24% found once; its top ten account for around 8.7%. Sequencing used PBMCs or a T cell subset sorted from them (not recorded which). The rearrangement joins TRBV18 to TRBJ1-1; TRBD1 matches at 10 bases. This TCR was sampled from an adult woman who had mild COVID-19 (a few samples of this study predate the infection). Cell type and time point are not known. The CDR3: CASSDRGPGTEAFF. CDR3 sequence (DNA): TGTGCCAGCTCAGACAGGGGGCCGGGCACTGAAGCTTTCTTT. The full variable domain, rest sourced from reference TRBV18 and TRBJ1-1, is NAGVMQNPRHLVRRRGQEARLRCSPMKGHSHVYWYRQLPEEGLKFMVYLQKENIIDESGMPKERFSAEFPKEGPSILRIQQVVRGDSAAYFCASSDRGPGTEAFFGQGTRLTVV.